These 29 T cell receptor beta chains share one sample of origin, sequenced in a study of cytomegalovirus exposure and HLA in healthy donors. The PCR was carried out with 60 Vbeta primers and 13 Jbeta primers. Profiled with immunoSEQ multiplex PCR; TCRdb holds only in-frame clones, not every one. This table holds roughly 140,000 clones, roughly 80% found once. Sequences were obtained from PBMCs. The receptors come from a man in his forties in good health and CMV-seropositive.

This sequence joins TRBV6-6 and TRBJ1-5; D perhaps matches TRBD1 (6 bases). The V gene lost 0 bases and the J gene lost 1 base, with 10 bases spanning the gap. There are 16 residues in the CDR3. Germline CDR1 reads MNHNY; CDR2 reads SVGAGI (reference sequence). CDR3 region: CASSYSVRGSNQPQHF. In nucleotides, the CDR3 is TGTGCCAGCAGTTACTCGGTCAGGGGAAGCAATCAGCCCCAGCATTTT.

This clone was picked up one time. The chain has TRBV25-1 and TRBJ1-6; tentative D call: TRBD1 (5 bases). V was cut by 1 base and J by 8 bases, with 12 bases left in between. Germline V lookup: CDR1 MGHDK, CDR2 SYGVNS. This CDR3 region has 15 residues. The CDR3 reads CASSEWRGSHSPLHF. The CDR3, as DNA: TGTGCCAGCAGTGAATGGCGGGGCTCCCATTCACCCCTCCACTTT.

Concerning this clone: One end of the junction varies from germline; a read error may be responsible. The chain joins TRBV7-9 to TRBJ1-2; 7 bases fit TRBD1. CDR1 and CDR2 (germline): SEHNR, FQNEAQ (reference sequence). This CDR3 has 14 residues. The CDR3 DNA sequence: TGTTCCAGCAGCCGCGGACAGGCCTTCTATGGCTACACCTTC. Translated: CSSSRGQAFYGYTF.

This clone occurred once. This chain links TRBV6-5 with TRBJ1-1; D gene ambiguous. Trimming left V 4 bases short and J 3 bases short, with 15 bases between. The CDR3 extends over 15 amino acids. Germline-derived CDR1 and CDR2 are MNHEY and SVGAGI. CDR3 region: CASSSHGPRDTEAFF. DNA for the CDR3: TGTGCCAGCAGTTCCCATGGACCGAGGGACACTGAAGCTTTCTTT.

This clone was picked up a small number of times. The junction departs from the called germline gene at one end, perhaps through a read error. The chain has TRBV7-8 and TRBJ2-4, with a possible D match to TRBD1 (6 bases). The V gene's germline CDR1 is SGHVS and CDR2 FQNEAQ. The CDR3 sequence is 13 residues long. In DNA, the CDR3 is TGTGCCAGCAGCCCCAGGGGCCAAGGCATTCGGAACTTC. Its protein product is CASSPRGQGIRNF.

V usage is TRBV6-5 and J usage is TRBJ2-2, with D perhaps matching TRBD1 (6 bases). Trimming cost V 6 bases and J 6 bases, with 11 bases left between them. The germline V gene encodes CDR1 MNHEY and CDR2 SVGAGI. The CDR3 covers 13 residues. CDR3 DNA: TGTGCCAGCAGCCGGGACAAGGCCGGGGAGCTGTTTTTT. It yields the protein CASSRDKAGELFF.

The V and J genes are TRBV19 and TRBJ1-2, with TRBD1 as a possible D gene (6 bases). Trimming cost V 3 bases and J 3 bases, with 11 bases left between them. The CDR3 spans 14 residues. The germline V gene has CDR1 LNHDA and CDR2 SQIVND (reference sequence). The CDR3 DNA sequence: TGTGCCAGTAGTATGTTAGGGGGAGACTATGGCTACACCTTC. This codes for CASSMLGGDYGYTF.

This clone appeared a few times. This CDR3 reads CASSQLLSTGGLTDTQYF. CDR3 sequence (DNA): TGCGCCAGCAGCCAGCTCCTGTCGACGGGGGGTTTGACAGATACGCAGTATTTT. The chain links TRBV4-3 to TRBJ2-3, with TRBD2 identical over 7 bases. Looked up from germline, CDR1 is LGHNA and CDR2 is YSLEER. The CDR3 extends over 18 amino acids. V dropped 3 bases and J dropped 3; count of bases not matched to a gene: 15.

V usage is TRBV15 and J usage is TRBJ2-1, with D maybe TRBD2 (6 bases). CDR3 length: 15 residues. The germline CDR1 and CDR2 sequences are LNHNV and YYDKDF (reference sequence). Trimming pared 1 base from V and 4 bases from J, leaving 11 bases between. In DNA, the CDR3 is TGTGCCACCAGCAGAGGGGCGGGGTCATACAATGAGCAGTTCTTC. Protein: CATSRGAGSYNEQFF.

The DNA of the CDR3 is TGTGCCAGCAACCCAGGGGTAGGCGGGTATTCCACAGATACGCAGTATTTT. It encodes CASNPGVGGYSTDTQYF. This rearrangement joins TRBV7-9 to TRBJ2-3; tentative D call: TRBD1 (6 bases). V lost 7 bases and J lost 2, with 22 bases in between. Germline assignment: CDR1 SEHNR and CDR2 FQNEAQ (reference sequence). This CDR3 is built from 17 residues.

The chain has TRBV27 and TRBJ2-1; 7 bases are a match to TRBD2. This CDR3 has 17 amino acids. J was trimmed by 3 bases and V by 6 bases; bases with no gene match: 14. Germline V CDR1 and CDR2: MNHEY, SMNVEV (reference sequence). In DNA form, the CDR3 reads TGTGCCAGCAGCACTCCTCGACTAGCCTTTGTCTACAATGAGCAGTTCTTC. It yields the protein CASSTPRLAFVYNEQFF.

This clone was seen a single time. This chain joins TRBV9 and TRBJ2-3; 16 positions agree with TRBD2. CDR3 size: 20 residues. V dropped 4 bases and J dropped 2; count of bases not matched to a gene: 13. Germline V gene data show CDR1 as SGDLS and CDR2 as YYNGEE. The DNA of the CDR3 is TGTGCCAGCAGCCTTTCCGGGACTAGCGGGAGGGTCGGGCCCACAGATACGCAGTATTTT. Amino acid sequence: CASSLSGTSGRVGPTDTQYF. The full variable domain, in which reference TRBV9 and TRBJ2-3 provide the parts outside the CDR3, is DSGVTQTPKHLITATGQRVTLRCSPRSGDLSVYWYQQSLDQGLQFLIQYYNGEERAKGNILERFSAQQFPDLHSELNLSSLELGDSALYFCASSLSGTSGRVGPTDTQYFGPGTRLTVL.

V gene TRBV7-6 combines with J gene TRBJ2-1, with a tentative D call TRBD1 (6 bases). Trimming pared 1 base from V and 5 bases from J, leaving 12 bases between. Germline CDR1 and CDR2: SGHVS and FNYEAQ. This CDR3 spans 15 amino acids. CDR3 bases: TGTGCCAGCAGCTTAGTCCAGGGGATACACAATGAGCAGTTCTTC. Its translation: CASSLVQGIHNEQFF.

There are a few counts of this clone. This chain uses TRBV19 with TRBJ1-3; no definite D call. There are 15 residues in the CDR3. Germline CDR1 LNHDA, CDR2 SQIVND (reference sequence). Between the trimmed V and J ends, which lost 7 bases and 0 bases, there was a span of 13 bases. The chain's CDR3 is CASNGGLFSGNTIYF. CDR3 nucleotides: TGTGCCAGTAATGGCGGGCTGTTCTCTGGAAACACCATATATTTT.

The rearrangement joins TRBV6-5 to TRBJ1-1, with D perhaps TRBD1 (6 bases). The CDR3 runs to 15 residues. Germline V CDR1 and CDR2: MNHEY, SVGAGI. V lost 5 bases and J 6 bases, leaving 19 bases between the germline ends. The CDR3 protein is CASSGLQQGRAEAFF. CDR3 nucleotide sequence: TGTGCCAGCAGTGGGTTACAACAGGGACGCGCTGAAGCTTTCTTT.

This clone turned up a few times. This chain connects TRBV5-1 to TRBJ2-1; no clear D. V was pared by 0 bases and J by 5 bases, with 9 bases between. Germline CDR1 SGHRS, CDR2 YFSETQ. The CDR3 sequence is 14 residues long. The CDR3 DNA reads as TGCGCCAGCAGCTTGGGAGTCCTAGACAATGAGCAGTTCTTC. Translating gives CASSLGVLDNEQFF.

The chain uses TRBV11-1 and TRBJ2-1, with 11 bases that match TRBD2. The CDR3 is 15 amino acids. CDR1 SGHAT and CDR2 FQDESV come from the germline V gene (reference sequence). V was pared by 4 bases and J by 9 bases, with 8 bases of the junction left unmatched. The chain's CDR3 is CASSSLAGAQGEQFF. In DNA, the CDR3 is TGTGCCAGCAGCTCACTAGCGGGGGCTCAGGGTGAGCAGTTCTTC.

V and J are TRBV7-3 and TRBJ1-5; unclear D gene. Germline CDR1 reads SGHTA; CDR2 reads FQGTGA. Trimming left V 2 bases short and J 4 bases short, with 6 bases between. The CDR3 runs 13 residues. The CDR3 DNA is TGTGCCAGCAGCTTAGACAATAATCAGCCCCAGCATTTT. Residues: CASSLDNNQPQHF.

J is TRBJ1-1 and V is TRBV30; D is ambiguous. Looked up from germline, CDR1 is GTSNPN and CDR2 is SVGIG (reference sequence). Trimming stripped 0 bases from V and 8 bases from J, with 10 bases between. The CDR3 has 12 residues. Written as DNA, the CDR3 is TGTGCCTGGAGTGTACAATCAAGAGAAGCTTTCTTT. Encoded protein: CAWSVQSREAFF.

This clone was detected only once. V usage is TRBV6-6 and J usage is TRBJ2-7, with D perhaps TRBD1 (6 bases). V gave up 6 bases and J gave up 5 bases, with 17 bases separating them. This CDR3 contains 14 residues. Per the germline V gene, CDR1 is MNHNY and CDR2 is SVGAGI (reference sequence). The CDR3 sequence is CASSLTGMGHEQYF. The CDR3, as DNA: TGTGCCAGCAGCCTAACAGGGATGGGGCACGAGCAGTACTTC.

V usage is TRBV30 and J usage is TRBJ1-1; the match to TRBD1 covers 7 bases. The J segment lost 9 bases and the V segment lost 5 bases, leaving 15 bases of the junction unmatched. This CDR3 contains 14 residues. CDR1 and CDR2 (germline): GTSNPN, SVGIG (reference sequence). The CDR3 DNA follows: TGTGCCTGGGGGTCCTCTCCAGGGGGAAGGAAAGCTTTCTTT. Protein sequence: CAWGSSPGGRKAFF.

V and J are TRBV27 and TRBJ1-2; a weak D match, TRBD1 (5 bases). This CDR3 has 14 amino acids. Germline V gene lookup returns CDR1 MNHEY and CDR2 SMNVEV (reference sequence). The ends were cut back, 7 bases at V and 1 base at J, with 13 bases in the middle. CDR3 region: CASTPGGVNYGYTF. CDR3 in DNA: TGTGCCAGCACCCCAGGAGGGGTTAACTATGGCTACACCTTC.

This clone was observed once. For the CDR3, the DNA is TGCAGCGTTGAAGATCAAAAGCGGAAGTCCTACAATGAGCAGTTCTTC. As protein: CSVEDQKRKSYNEQFF. This chain uses TRBV29-1 with TRBJ2-1; perhaps TRBD2 as D (5 bases). The V end lost 0 bases, the J end lost 1 base, and 13 bases lay between the germline ends. The CDR3 is made up of 16 amino acids. Germline V gene data show CDR1 as SQVTM and CDR2 as ANQGSEA.

The chain employs TRBV6-6 and TRBJ2-5, with 9 bases lining up with TRBD2. Looked up from germline, CDR1 is MNHNY and CDR2 is SVGAGI (reference sequence). The CDR3 covers 13 residues. The V and J ends lost 2 bases and 5 bases, in that order; junction bases with no gene match: 0. The CDR3 sequence is CASSYGLAETQYF. CDR3 in DNA: TGTGCCAGCAGTTACGGACTAGCGGAGACCCAGTACTTC.

The chain uses TRBV2 and TRBJ1-4, with TRBD1 matching 9 bases. Germline V CDR1 and CDR2: SNHLY, FYNNEI. V gave up 4 bases and J gave up 3 bases; unmatched junction bases: 12. The CDR3 spans 18 residues. The CDR3 DNA sequence: TGTGCCAGCAGTGGGGACAGGGAAAACATCCTAGCTAATGAAAAACTGTTTTTT. It yields the protein CASSGDRENILANEKLFF. Full variable domain (rest looked up from reference TRBV2 and TRBJ1-4): EPEVTQTPSHQVTQMGQEVILRCVPISNHLYFYWYRQILGQKVEFLVSFYNNEISEKSEIFDDQFSVERPDGSNFTLKIRSTKLEDSAMYFCASSGDRENILANEKLFFGSGTQLSVL.

This chain uses TRBV6-1 with TRBJ2-7; tentative D call: TRBD2 (5 bases). The germline V gene encodes CDR1 MNHNS and CDR2 SASEGT. This CDR3 has 14 amino acids. Trimming removed 4 bases from V and 0 bases from J, with 10 bases in between. CDR3 bases: TGTGCCAGCAGTGCCGACGGGGTCTCCTACGAGCAGTACTTC. This encodes CASSADGVSYEQYF.

This clone occurred a few times. The chain links TRBV4-3 to TRBJ1-2; maybe TRBD1 (6 bases). The length of the CDR3 is 14 residues. The V gene's germline CDR1 is LGHNA and CDR2 YSLEER. V lost 0 bases to trimming and J lost 9 bases, with 14 bases between them. CDR3 amino acids: CASSQDKVRGRYTF. The DNA for the CDR3 is TGCGCCAGCAGCCAAGATAAAGTCAGGGGCCGCTACACCTTC.

V gene TRBV18 combines with J gene TRBJ1-2; D unresolved. Per the germline V gene, CDR1 is KGHSH and CDR2 is LQKENI. This CDR3 contains 13 residues. Trimming cost V 4 bases and J 8 bases, with 14 bases left between them. Here the CDR3 reads CASSLRIARGYTF. The CDR3 DNA is TGTGCCAGCTCACTGCGGATAGCCCGAGGCTACACCTTC.

The sample holds a few counts of this clone. This chain links TRBV29-1 with TRBJ2-7; 7 nucleotides line up with TRBD1. With V trimmed by 4 bases and J by 1 base, 4 bases remained unmatched. The CDR3 is 13 residues long. Per germline, CDR1 SQVTM and CDR2 ANQGSEA. The CDR3 region is CSVGTTGSYEQYF. The CDR3, as DNA: TGCAGCGTTGGGACGACAGGGTCCTACGAGCAGTACTTC.